The 27 T cell receptor beta chains reported below all come from one sample, sequenced in a study of blood T cell repertoires in COVID-19. TCRdb keeps only in-frame clones here, not all; method: immunoSEQ multiplex PCR. The repertoire includes 310,000 or so clones, around 86% of them detected once, and 10% sits in the top ten. The sequencing sample was made of PBMCs or T cells enriched from blood (not recorded which). The source of these receptors is a woman aged 18-30 years who had recovered from COVID-19.

CDR3 DNA: TGTGCCAGCAGCCGAAGGACAGACTACGAGCAGTACTTC. The encoded protein is CASSRRTDYEQYF. The V call is TRBV11-2, the J call TRBJ2-7, with a possible D match to TRBD1 (6 bases). The CDR3 contains 13 residues. Germline V gene sequence: CDR1 SGHAT, CDR2 FQNNGV. V lost 5 bases to trimming and J lost 3 bases, with 11 bases between them.

CDR3 in amino acids: CAWRDLSIGQHNEQFF. In DNA, the CDR3 is TGTGCCTGGAGAGATCTTTCGATTGGACAGCACAATGAGCAGTTCTTC. The genes are TRBV30 and TRBJ2-1; perhaps TRBD1 as D (6 bases). V shed 3 bases and J shed 5 bases, with 20 bases lying between them. The germline gives CDR1 GTSNPN, CDR2 SVGIG (reference sequence). The CDR3 has 16 amino acids. Complete variable domain (other parts from reference TRBV30 and TRBJ2-1): SQTIHQWPATLVQPVGSPLSLECTVEGTSNPNLYWYRQAAGRGLQLLFYSVGIGQISSEVPQNLSASRPQDRQFILSSKKLLLSDSGFYLCAWRDLSIGQHNEQFFGPGTRLTVL.

This clone has just one count. This chain links TRBV14 with TRBJ2-2, with D possibly TRBD1 on 5 matching bases. CDR1 and CDR2 (germline): SGHDN, FVKESK. V was shortened by 0 bases and J by 2 bases, with 10 bases between the two germline ends. The CDR3 runs 16 residues. The CDR3 here is CASSQDVRENTGELFF. DNA of the CDR3: TGTGCCAGCAGCCAAGATGTCAGGGAAAACACCGGGGAGCTGTTTTTT.

The DNA for the CDR3 is TGTGCCAGCAGCCAAGGGACCGAAAACAGGGCTTTCTTT. Encoded protein: CASSQGTENRAFF. The chain combines TRBV14 with TRBJ1-1; TRBD1 is a possible D gene (5 bases). The CDR3 totals 13 residues. CDR1 and CDR2 from the germline V gene are SGHDN and FVKESK. V lost 1 base to trimming and J lost 11 bases, with 14 bases between them.

The chain links TRBV11-3 to TRBJ2-7; the D gene is possibly TRBD2 (6 bases). Trimming took 8 bases from V and 2 from J, leaving 13 bases between them. Germline lookup yields CDR1 SGHNT and CDR2 YENEEA. The CDR3 runs to 13 residues. CDR3 DNA sequence: TGTGCCAGCCCCGGAGGGCCCCCCTACGAGCAGTACTTC. Translating gives CASPGGPPYEQYF.

This clone was seen a single time. The chain couples TRBV5-6 to TRBJ2-7; 8 nucleotides agree with TRBD1. The germline V gene encodes CDR1 SGHDT and CDR2 YYEEEE. The CDR3 is 15 residues long. Trimming removed 0 bases from V and 4 bases from J; junction bases left unmatched: 6. As DNA, the CDR3 is TGTGCCAGCAGCTTGGACTGGACAGGGTTGTACGAGCAGTACTTC. Its translation: CASSLDWTGLYEQYF.

The chain has TRBV11-2 and TRBJ1-2; perhaps TRBD1 as D (6 bases). V lost 5 bases to trimming and J lost 4 bases, with 14 bases between them. Germline CDR1 SGHAT, CDR2 FQNNGV. This CDR3 contains 14 residues. CDR3 sequence (DNA): TGTGCCAGCAGCCCTCCGGGACATCTCTATGGCTACACCTTC. Translating it yields CASSPPGHLYGYTF.

This clone was counted a single time. The chain employs TRBV3-1 (or the pseudogene TRBV3-2) and TRBJ2-1; TRBD2 aligns across 8 bases. The CDR3 loop spans 19 amino acids. Germline values: CDR1 LGHDT, CDR2 YNNKEL (reference sequence). V lost 4 bases and J lost 6; bases outside the gene matches: 20. The CDR3 loop is CASSPLFGTKRELSNEQFF. CDR3 coding DNA: TGTGCCAGCAGCCCCCTATTCGGTACTAAGCGGGAGTTGAGCAATGAGCAGTTCTTC.

This clone was counted between two and nine times. The CDR3 loop reads CASSPPSGTGGNTEAFF. The CDR3, as DNA: TGTGCCAGCTCACCACCCTCCGGGACAGGGGGTAACACTGAAGCTTTCTTT. This chain connects TRBV18 to TRBJ1-1, with 11 bases fitting TRBD1. The V gene end was trimmed by 0 bases and the J gene end by 2 bases; junction bases not matched to a gene: 5. The V gene's germline CDR1 is KGHSH and CDR2 LQKENI. The CDR3 has 17 residues. Variable domain in full (rest from reference TRBV18 and TRBJ1-1): NAGVMQNPRHLVRRRGQEARLRCSPMKGHSHVYWYRQLPEEGLKFMVYLQKENIIDESGMPKERFSAEFPKEGPSILRIQQVVRGDSAAYFCASSPPSGTGGNTEAFFGQGTRLTVV.

The chain uses TRBV12-5 and TRBJ2-7, with 9 nucleotides matching TRBD1. J was trimmed by 3 bases and V by 5 bases; bases with no gene match: 5. The length of the CDR3 is 14 residues. CDR1 is LGHNT and CDR2 is FRNRAP in the germline V gene. The CDR3 spells CASGPSGQGYEQYF. CDR3 DNA: TGTGCTAGTGGTCCATCGGGACAGGGCTACGAGCAGTACTTC. Using reference TRBV12-5 and TRBJ2-7 for the parts outside the CDR3, the full variable domain is DARVTQTPRHKVTEMGQEVTMRCQPILGHNTVFWYRQTMMQGLELLAYFRNRAPLDDSGMPKDRFSAEMPDATLATLKIQPSEPRDSAVYFCASGPSGQGYEQYFGPGTRLTVT.

This chain joins TRBV14 and TRBJ2-7, with a weak D call TRBD1 (6 bases). Trimming cost V 3 bases and J 4 bases, with 13 bases left between them. This CDR3 region has 14 residues. Germline lookup yields CDR1 SGHDN and CDR2 FVKESK. CDR3 coding DNA: TGTGCCAGCAGCCAGGAAACAGGGCCTTACGAGCAGTACTTC. Its translation is CASSQETGPYEQYF. The full variable domain, with the rest looked up from reference TRBV14 and TRBJ2-7, is EAGVTQFPSHSVIEKGQTVTLRCDPISGHDNLYWYRRVMGKEIKFLLHFVKESKQDESGMPNNRFLAERTGGTYSTLKVQPAELEDSGVYFCASSQETGPYEQYFGPGTRLTVT.

The chain is built from TRBV11-2 and TRBJ2-1, with D possibly TRBD2 on 6 matching bases. The CDR3 sequence is 15 residues long. Germline CDR1 is SGHAT and CDR2 is FQNNGV. Between the trimmed V and J ends, which lost 3 bases and 5 bases, there was a span of 14 bases. In DNA form, the CDR3 reads TGTGCCAGCAGCTTGTTGTTCGGGAGTAACAATGAGCAGTTCTTC. It encodes CASSLLFGSNNEQFF.

This chain uses TRBV3-1 (or the pseudogene TRBV3-2) with TRBJ1-3, with 8 bases matching TRBD1. The germline gives CDR1 LGHDT, CDR2 YNNKEL (reference sequence). There are 15 residues in the CDR3. V was clipped by 4 bases and J by 7 bases; unmatched bases: 9. The DNA of the CDR3 is TGTGCCAGCAGCCCACCCGGGACAGGAGGCAACACCATATATTTT. Residues: CASSPPGTGGNTIYF.

The chain recombines TRBV29-1 with TRBJ1-5; 9 positions agree with TRBD1. The CDR3 contains 14 residues. CDR1 and CDR2 (germline): SQVTM, ANQGSEA. V was pared by 4 bases and J by 7 bases, with 8 bases of the junction left unmatched. The CDR3 DNA sequence: TGCAGCGTTGTTGTAACGACAGGGGGGCAGCCCCAGCATTTT. It codes for CSVVVTTGGQPQHF.

This clone has ten or more counts. The chain carries TRBV10-1 and TRBJ2-1, with TRBD1 identical over 8 bases. The germline V gene encodes CDR1 WNHNN and CDR2 SYGVQD (reference sequence). This CDR3 comprises 14 residues. V lost 4 bases to trimming and J lost 6 bases; unmatched junction nucleotides: 5. CDR3: CASSGDRFPNEQFF. The CDR3, as DNA: TGCGCCAGCAGTGGGGACAGGTTTCCCAATGAGCAGTTCTTC.

The chain couples TRBV7-9 to TRBJ2-3, with TRBD2 identical over 8 bases. This CDR3 contains 15 residues. The trim removed 4 bases at V and 2 bases at J, leaving 5 bases unmatched. Looked up from germline, CDR1 is SEHNR and CDR2 is FQNEAQ (reference sequence). CDR3 region: CASSSGLASTDTQYF. CDR3 bases: TGTGCCAGCAGCTCTGGACTAGCCTCCACAGATACGCAGTATTTT.

V gene TRBV19 combines with J gene TRBJ2-5; TRBD1 matches at 8 bases. The germline CDR1 and CDR2 sequences are LNHDA and SQIVND (reference sequence). Unmatched junction bases numbered 6, after V lost 7 bases and J lost 2 bases. This CDR3 has 14 residues. CDR3 sequence reads: CASNLGQGQETQYF. The CDR3 DNA reads TGTGCCAGTAACCTAGGACAGGGACAAGAGACCCAGTACTTC.

V and J are TRBV15 and TRBJ2-1; 13 nucleotides align to TRBD2. V lost 3 bases and J lost 6; bases outside the gene matches: 5. Germline CDR1 and CDR2: LNHNV and YYDKDF (reference sequence). CDR3 size: 16 residues. CDR3 in DNA: TGTGCCACCAGCAGGACAACTAGCGGGGGGGCCAATGAGCAGTTCTTC. Translating it yields CATSRTTSGGANEQFF.

The rearrangement links TRBV11-3 to TRBJ1-3, with TRBD1 matching over 11 bases. CDR1 is SGHNT, CDR2 YENEEA, per germline. The CDR3 covers 15 residues. V dropped 5 bases and J dropped 2; count of bases not matched to a gene: 2. CDR3 coding DNA: TGTGCCAGCAGCCCGGGACAGGGGGCTGGAAACACCATATATTTT. As protein: CASSPGQGAGNTIYF.

J is TRBJ1-2 and V is TRBV27; D perhaps matches TRBD1 (6 bases). CDR1 is MNHEY, CDR2 SMNVEV, per germline (reference sequence). This CDR3 region has 14 residues. Deletions cut 5 bases from V and 4 bases from J, with 14 bases between. The CDR3 spells CASSPQGSGYGYTF. For the CDR3, the DNA is TGTGCCAGCAGTCCACAGGGTAGTGGCTATGGCTACACCTTC.

The chain links TRBV6-5 to TRBJ1-2, with D possibly matching TRBD1 (6 bases). The V gene's germline CDR1 is MNHEY and CDR2 SVGAGI. Trimming took 4 bases from V and 0 from J, leaving 9 bases between them. The CDR3 extends over 14 amino acids. The CDR3 here is CASSSGTTNYGYTF. CDR3 bases: TGTGCCAGCAGTTCCGGGACAACTAACTATGGCTACACCTTC.

The chain carries TRBV24-1 and TRBJ2-5, with D uncertain. V shed 3 bases and J shed 1 base, with 11 bases lying between them. Germline CDR1 and CDR2: KGHDR and SFDVKD. The length of the CDR3 is 15 residues. CDR3 sequence reads: CATSDPQLPQETQYF. The CDR3 coding sequence is TGTGCCACCAGTGATCCGCAGTTGCCCCAAGAGACCCAGTACTTC.

This rearrangement joins TRBV30 to TRBJ2-7; D unresolved. CDR1 is GTSNPN and CDR2 is SVGIG in the germline V gene (reference sequence). There are 11 residues in the CDR3. V was cut by 5 bases and J by 3 bases, with 8 bases left in between. CDR3 nucleotide sequence: TGTGCCTGGGCATTCGGCTACGAGCAGTACTTC. The encoded protein is CAWAFGYEQYF.

The V gene is TRBV29-1, the J gene TRBJ1-2; possible D gene TRBD1, 5 bases. The germline CDR1 and CDR2 sequences are SQVTM and ANQGSEA. Trimming left V 0 bases short and J 6 bases short, with 14 bases between. There are 14 residues in the CDR3. The CDR3 nucleotides read TGCAGCGTTGAAGAGGCAGGGAGGCGGGATGGCTACACCTTC. Its translation is CSVEEAGRRDGYTF.

The rearrangement links TRBV28 to TRBJ1-1; D gene unclear. The V gene lost 4 bases and the J gene lost 0 bases, with 9 bases spanning the gap. CDR3 size: 14 residues. Germline V CDR1 and CDR2: MDHEN, SYDVKM. DNA of the CDR3: TGTGCCAGCAGTTCTGGCAGGTTGAACACTGAAGCTTTCTTT. Protein product: CASSSGRLNTEAFF.

This chain connects TRBV28 to TRBJ1-2, with D possibly matching TRBD1 (5 bases). V was clipped by 10 bases and J by 8 bases, with 14 bases between them. Germline CDR1 MDHEN, CDR2 SYDVKM. The CDR3 extends over 11 amino acids. CDR3 protein: CATDSTKGYTF. In nucleotides, the CDR3 is TGTGCCACCGACAGTACTAAAGGCTACACCTTC.

The gene calls are TRBV6-5 and TRBJ1-4; 8 bases align to TRBD1. V shed 2 bases, J shed 0 bases, and the junction held 2 bases outside the gene matches. CDR3 length equals 16 residues. CDR1 MNHEY and CDR2 SVGAGI come from the germline V gene. CDR3 DNA: TGTGCCAGCAGTTACCAGACAGGGGCAACTAATGAAAAACTGTTTTTT. This encodes CASSYQTGATNEKLFF.